This TCR beta chain was identified during a study of T cell responses to AZD1222 COVID-19 vaccine. The study's findings and limits: Following two doses of AZD1222, Spike-specific TCR breadth and depth rose. Reportedly, nearly half the spike-specific TCRs target unmutated variant regions. White British ancestry dominated among donors, who included more females, and clonal diversity was possibly underestimated. At baseline, seropositivity was found in only a handful of AZD1222 recipients.

Produced via immunoSEQ multiplex PCR; TCRdb's table is partial and in-frame only. Of some 64,000 clones in the sample, about nine tenths were seen once. This clone was recorded only once. Its antigen is unidentified. This sequence was found in an adult who received the MenACWY meningococcal vaccine as a control. Sequencing was performed on peripheral blood, taken 28 days after the second dose of the MenACWY control vaccine.

In DNA form, the CDR3 reads TGTGCCAGCAGTTTCTTGGGGCCAAATGAAAAACTGTTTTTT. It codes for CASSFLGPNEKLFF. The chain links TRBV27 to TRBJ1-4, with a possible D match to TRBD1 (5 bases). In germline, CDR1 is MNHEY, CDR2 SMNVEV (reference sequence). This CDR3 contains 14 residues. Trimming shortened V by 3 bases and J by 5 bases, and 10 bases separated the two germline ends.